The text below deals with one T cell receptor beta chain. The CDR3 contains 17 residues. V dropped 3 bases and J dropped 0 bases, with 15 bases sitting between them. Germline loops: CDR1 MNHEY, CDR2 SMNVEV (reference sequence). Method: immunoSEQ multiplex PCR; TCRdb's copy keeps in-frame clones and lacks some. There are some 250,000 clones in the sample; roughly 89% occur only once, and roughly 4% lies in the top ten. This specimen belongs to a study of blood T cell repertoires in COVID-19. The sample comprised PBMCs or T cells enriched from blood (not recorded which). The sequence was obtained from a woman aged 30 to 39 with acute COVID-19. The J gene is TRBJ1-5, the V gene TRBV27; unclear D gene. CDR3 loop: CASSFPVARDSNQPQHF. Here the CDR3 DNA reads TGTGCCAGCAGTTTCCCTGTGGCGCGGGATAGCAATCAGCCCCAGCATTTT.